The following is a TCR beta chain sequence with its context. The antigen is not known. A much larger clone lies one base from this, so it may be a read error. This sample was included in a study of breast tumors, draining lymph nodes, adjacent tissues. Study observations and caveats: Tumor repertoires ranked between lymph nodes and nontumor tissue in diversity, with V and J gene preferences. Tumor and nontumor repertoires were significantly more similar in luminal-like than in basal-like breast cancer. Tumor T cell lymph node origin was a supported hypothesis, not proven.

From the multiplex PCR reads, TCRdb called clonotypes with MiXCR, one entry per CDR3 protein. The sample contains a few hundred thousand distinct CDR3 sequences, 34% of which appear only once. The lymph nodes were axillary draining lymph nodes from breast cancer patients. Input material: axillary lymph node tissue. The source is a female donor with breast cancer. Some clones in this sample may be carry-over from other donors' samples.

This chain's CDR3 is CASHPGLGYEQYF. CDR3 bases: TGTGCCAGCCATCCGGGACTTGGATACGAGCAGTACTTC. The V call is TRBV6-1, the J call TRBJ2-7, with D possibly TRBD2 on 6 matching bases. The CDR3 loop spans 13 amino acids. Germline values: CDR1 MNHNS, CDR2 SASEGT. Trimming stripped 8 bases from V and 4 bases from J, with 15 bases between.